These 2 T cell receptor beta chains were sequenced from one sample in a study of vaccination and CD4 T cells after COVID-19. Antigens for these TCRs are unknown. The treatment was: roughly 11-day PBMC culture with coronavirus spike peptide pools or control peptides (ViraFEST assay). The assay that was used to sequence DNA from cultured CD4+ T cells was the Oncomine TCR Beta short-read assay. In TCRdb, the PCR reads were re-called with MiXCR into one record per CDR3 protein. The sample consists of 15,000 or so distinct CDR3 sequences, roughly 62% of them appearing once. This material consisted of CD4+ T cells from blood, cultured in vitro, taken after SARS-CoV-2 vaccination. The receptors stem from a human donor who had recovered from COVID-19.

Only a few counts were recorded for this clonotype. The chain is built from TRBV7-9 and TRBJ1-2; 7 nucleotides line up with TRBD1. The CDR3 contains 13 residues. The V gene end was trimmed by 5 bases and the J gene end by 6 bases; junction bases not matched to a gene: 6. Germline CDR1 is SEHNR and CDR2 is FQNEAQ (reference sequence). The CDR3 spells CASSLTGDDGYTF. DNA for the CDR3: TGTGCCAGCAGCCTCACAGGGGATGATGGCTACACCTTC.

Notes on this clonotype: One end of the junction fails to match germline, which may point to a read error. V is TRBV7-9 and J is TRBJ2-1, with D possibly called TRBD1 or TRBD2 (6 bases each). The CDR3 runs to 16 residues. From germline, CDR1 is SEHNR and CDR2 FQNEAQ (reference sequence). The DNA for the CDR3 is TGCGCCAGCAGCCCCTGGACGACTAGGGGGAGCAATGAGCAGTTCTTC. Translated, it gives CASSPWTTRGSNEQFF.